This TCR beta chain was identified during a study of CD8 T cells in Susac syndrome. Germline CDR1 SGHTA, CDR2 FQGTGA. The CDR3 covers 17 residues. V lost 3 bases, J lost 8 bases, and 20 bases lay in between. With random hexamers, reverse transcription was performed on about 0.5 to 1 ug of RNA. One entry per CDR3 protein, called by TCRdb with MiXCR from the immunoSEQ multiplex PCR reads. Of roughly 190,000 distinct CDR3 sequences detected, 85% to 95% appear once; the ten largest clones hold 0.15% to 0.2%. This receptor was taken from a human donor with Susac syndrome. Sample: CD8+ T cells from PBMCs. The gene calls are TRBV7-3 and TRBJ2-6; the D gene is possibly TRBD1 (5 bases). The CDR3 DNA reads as TGTGCCAGCAGCTTCATCCGCACAGGATTAGAACCCAACGTCCTGACTTTC. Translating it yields CASSFIRTGLEPNVLTF.